These 23 T cell receptor beta chains were sequenced from one sample in a study of cytomegalovirus exposure and HLA in healthy donors. Libraries were prepared by immunoSEQ multiplex PCR; TCRdb keeps only in-frame clonotypes and omits some of them. The repertoire holds 60,000 to 80,000 clones, with 94% as singletons. Sequencing input: PBMCs. Receptor source: a woman aged 18-29 years in good health and CMV-seropositive.

The chain combines TRBV19 with TRBJ2-3; 11 nucleotides align to TRBD2. The CDR3 has 17 residues. V shed 6 bases, J shed 3 bases, and the junction held 11 bases outside the gene matches. CDR1 is LNHDA, CDR2 SQIVND, per germline (reference sequence). The CDR3 spells CASRRLAGGGGTDTQYF. CDR3 DNA sequence: TGTGCCAGTAGGAGGCTAGCGGGAGGTGGTGGTACAGATACGCAGTATTTT.

V is TRBV18 and J is TRBJ2-7; 9 nucleotides agree with TRBD2. Trimming at V came to 3 bases and at J to 11 bases, leaving 14 bases not matched to a gene. CDR3 length: 15 residues. CDR1 KGHSH and CDR2 LQKENI come from the germline V gene. The CDR3 loop reads CASSPGLADVDGEYF. CDR3 sequence (DNA): TGTGCCAGCTCACCGGGACTAGCCGATGTCGATGGGGAGTACTTC. The full variable domain, rest sourced from reference TRBV18 and TRBJ2-7, is NAGVMQNPRHLVRRRGQEARLRCSPMKGHSHVYWYRQLPEEGLKFMVYLQKENIIDESGMPKERFSAEFPKEGPSILRIQQVVRGDSAAYFCASSPGLADVDGEYFGPGTRLTVT.

The V and J genes are TRBV27 and TRBJ2-7; maybe TRBD1 (5 bases). V was cut by 7 bases and J by 1 base, with 11 bases left in between. CDR1 MNHEY and CDR2 SMNVEV come from the germline V gene (reference sequence). The CDR3 extends over 13 amino acids. The CDR3 protein is CASKGRTSYEQYF. In DNA, the CDR3 is TGTGCCAGCAAAGGCAGGACATCCTACGAGCAGTACTTC.

The chain employs TRBV19 and TRBJ1-6; TRBD1 might be the D (6 bases). Trimming removed 7 bases from V and 7 bases from J, with 11 bases in between. Germline V gene data show CDR1 as LNHDA and CDR2 as SQIVND (reference sequence). This CDR3 comprises 13 residues. DNA for the CDR3: TGTGCCAGTACCATCGGACAGAATTCACCCCTCCACTTT. This gives the protein CASTIGQNSPLHF.

The J gene is TRBJ2-1, the V gene TRBV6-5, with 7 bases aligning to TRBD1. The CDR3 runs 15 residues. Unmatched junction bases numbered 11, after V lost 8 bases and J lost 4 bases. Germline lookup yields CDR1 MNHEY and CDR2 SVGAGI. The CDR3 reads CASWGLSGGYNEQFF. CDR3 DNA sequence: TGTGCCAGCTGGGGGTTGTCAGGGGGTTACAATGAGCAGTTCTTC.

The chain employs TRBV6-1 and TRBJ2-7; D is uncertain. There are 12 residues in the CDR3. Germline V gene lookup returns CDR1 MNHNS and CDR2 SASEGT. Trimming shortened V by 6 bases and J by 0 bases, and 6 bases separated the two germline ends. In nucleotides, the CDR3 is TGTGCCAGCAGCCCTAGCTCCTACGAGCAGTACTTC. It yields the protein CASSPSSYEQYF.

The rearrangement joins TRBV18 to TRBJ1-5; weak D call: TRBD1 (6 bases). CDR1 is KGHSH and CDR2 is LQKENI in the germline V gene. V lost 3 bases and J lost 1, with 13 bases in between. This CDR3 spans 16 amino acids. CDR3 bases: TGTGCCAGCTCACCGCCGGGACAACGAAGCAATCAGCCCCAGCATTTT. Protein: CASSPPGQRSNQPQHF.

The V gene is TRBV9, the J gene TRBJ2-7; 9 nucleotides line up with TRBD1. Trimming at V came to 7 bases and at J to 4 bases, leaving 6 bases not matched to a gene. Germline lookup yields CDR1 SGDLS and CDR2 YYNGEE. This CDR3 has 13 amino acids. The CDR3 sequence is CASGGDRVYEQYF. The CDR3 DNA sequence: TGTGCCAGCGGGGGGGACAGGGTATACGAGCAGTACTTC.

CDR3 nucleotide sequence: TGTGCCAGCAGCTTTCGGCTAGCCCAAAGCTCCTACAATGAGCAGTTCTTC. Protein sequence: CASSFRLAQSSYNEQFF. The chain joins TRBV5-6 to TRBJ2-1; D might be TRBD2 (5 bases). The germline CDR1 and CDR2 sequences are SGHDT and YYEEEE. V was clipped by 2 bases and J by 0 bases, with 15 bases between them. The CDR3 totals 17 residues.

The chain recombines TRBV25-1 with TRBJ2-1; 14 nucleotides match TRBD2. V shed 8 bases, J shed 7 bases, and the junction held 1 base outside the gene matches. Per the germline V gene, CDR1 is MGHDK and CDR2 is SYGVNS. The CDR3 extends over 13 amino acids. The CDR3 DNA reads as TGTGCCAGCCGGACTAGCGGGAGGAATGAGCAGTTCTTC. Amino acid sequence: CASRTSGRNEQFF. Full variable domain (rest looked up from reference TRBV25-1 and TRBJ2-1): EADIYQTPRYLVIGTGKKITLECSQTMGHDKMYWYQQDPGMELHLIHYSYGVNSTEKGDLSSESTVSRIRTEHFPLTLESARPSHTSQYLCASRTSGRNEQFFGPGTRLTVL.

The J gene is TRBJ2-1, the V gene TRBV6-5; D might be TRBD1 (5 bases). The CDR3 is made up of 14 amino acids. Trimming removed 0 bases at V and 6 bases at J, with 9 bases between. Looked up from germline, CDR1 is MNHEY and CDR2 is SVGAGI. The CDR3 DNA reads as TGTGCCAGCAGTTACTCTGACAGCCTCAATGAGCAGTTCTTC. It codes for CASSYSDSLNEQFF.

V gene TRBV5-1 combines with J gene TRBJ1-1; 8 nucleotides agree with TRBD1. Germline lookup yields CDR1 SGHRS and CDR2 YFSETQ. Trimming cost V 4 bases and J 7 bases; bases outside gene matches: 15. The length of the CDR3 is 16 residues. The CDR3 DNA is TGCGCCAGCAGCCCCGGGACAGGTTTTGGGGGGAATGAAGCTTTCTTT. It encodes CASSPGTGFGGNEAFF.

The rearrangement links TRBV6-6 to TRBJ2-3; D might be TRBD1 (5 bases). Germline V gene lookup returns CDR1 MNHNY and CDR2 SVGAGI (reference sequence). The CDR3 spans 15 residues. Deletions cut 2 bases from V and 1 base from J, with 10 bases between. As DNA, the CDR3 is TGTGCCAGCAGTTACGGGGCAGGACGCACAGATACGCAGTATTTT. It yields the protein CASSYGAGRTDTQYF.

This clone appeared a single time. The chain recombines TRBV7-8 with TRBJ1-1; D is ambiguous. With 3 bases removed from V and 8 bases from J, the gap between germline ends came to 13 bases. The germline V gene encodes CDR1 SGHVS and CDR2 FQNEAQ. The CDR3 extends over 13 amino acids. The CDR3 bases are TGTGCCAGCAGCTTGGGCGGGGAGGTAGAAGCTTTCTTT. As protein: CASSLGGEVEAFF.

CDR3 nucleotide sequence: TGTGCCAGCGGGGACTACAGCTCCTACAATGAGCAGTTCTTC. This encodes CASGDYSSYNEQFF. The V gene is TRBV6-5, the J gene TRBJ2-1; 7 nucleotides align to TRBD2. Germline loops: CDR1 MNHEY, CDR2 SVGAGI. Trimming at V came to 8 bases and at J to 0 bases, leaving 4 bases not matched to a gene. The CDR3 contains 14 residues.

The rearrangement uses TRBV28 and TRBJ1-2; 8 positions agree with TRBD1. Looked up from germline, CDR1 is MDHEN and CDR2 is SYDVKM. This CDR3 is built from 15 residues. The J segment lost 4 bases and the V segment lost 2 bases, leaving 6 bases of the junction unmatched. This CDR3 reads CASSLGRGRFYGYTF. CDR3 DNA sequence: TGTGCCAGCAGTTTAGGCAGGGGGCGCTTCTATGGCTACACCTTC.

The CDR3 loop is CASSLAASGVTDTQYF. The CDR3 DNA follows: TGTGCCAGCAGTTTAGCAGCTAGCGGGGTCACAGATACGCAGTATTTT. The chain carries TRBV27 and TRBJ2-3; 9 positions match TRBD2. Germline V gene data show CDR1 as MNHEY and CDR2 as SMNVEV (reference sequence). The CDR3 has 16 amino acids. V gave up 2 bases and J gave up 2 bases; unmatched junction bases: 5.

The chain has TRBV14 and TRBJ2-1, with 7 nucleotides matching TRBD2. The CDR3 is made up of 19 amino acids. With 1 base clipped from V and 0 bases from J, the junction kept 12 bases outside the gene matches. Germline assignment: CDR1 SGHDN and CDR2 FVKESK. CDR3 sequence: CASSQASSGLPSSYNEQFF. The CDR3 region has the DNA TGTGCCAGCAGCCAAGCGTCTAGCGGCCTTCCTTCCTCCTACAATGAGCAGTTCTTC.

The chain is built from TRBV28 and TRBJ2-5; TRBD1 aligns across 10 bases. Per germline, CDR1 MDHEN and CDR2 SYDVKM. The V gene end was trimmed by 6 bases and the J gene end by 4 bases; junction bases not matched to a gene: 11. The CDR3 covers 16 residues. Written as DNA, the CDR3 is TGTGCCAGCAGCCCTGTTGGGACAGGGGATAGAGAGACCCAGTACTTC. Its translation: CASSPVGTGDRETQYF.

There are a few counts of this clone. The gene calls are TRBV6-5 and TRBJ2-7; 12 bases are a match to TRBD2. Germline V gene sequence: CDR1 MNHEY, CDR2 SVGAGI. With V trimmed by 4 bases and J by 6 bases, 7 bases remained unmatched. This CDR3 contains 15 residues. The CDR3 is CASSSSTSGGFEQYF. CDR3 in DNA: TGTGCCAGCAGTTCATCAACTAGCGGGGGGTTCGAGCAGTACTTC.

This sequence joins TRBV7-2 and TRBJ2-7; D is possibly TRBD2 (5 bases). Germline values: CDR1 SGHTA, CDR2 FQGNSA. V lost 3 bases, J lost 3 bases, and 12 bases lay in between. CDR3 length: 14 amino acids. CDR3 sequence: CASSLDFSDYEQYF. CDR3 bases: TGTGCCAGCAGCTTGGACTTTTCTGACTACGAGCAGTACTTC.

The chain links TRBV4-3 to TRBJ2-3; 8 bases line up with TRBD2. Germline V gives CDR1 LGHNA, CDR2 YSLEER. The length of the CDR3 is 16 residues. The ends lost 0 bases at V and 2 bases at J; junction bases unmatched: 4. Here the CDR3 reads CASSQDQRGTTDTQYF. For the CDR3, the DNA is TGCGCCAGCAGCCAAGATCAGCGGGGGACCACAGATACGCAGTATTTT.

J is TRBJ1-5 and V is TRBV30; D possibly corresponds to TRBD1 (5 bases). CDR1 is GTSNPN and CDR2 is SVGIG in the germline V gene (reference sequence). This CDR3 has 15 residues. V lost 5 bases, J lost 0 bases, and 14 bases lay in between. DNA for the CDR3: TGTGCCTGGGGGATAGGGGTTTATAGCAATCAGCCCCAGCATTTT. It specifies CAWGIGVYSNQPQHF. Full variable domain (outside the CDR3, taken from reference TRBV30 and TRBJ1-5): SQTIHQWPATLVQPVGSPLSLECTVEGTSNPNLYWYRQAAGRGLQLLFYSVGIGQISSEVPQNLSASRPQDRQFILSSKKLLLSDSGFYLCAWGIGVYSNQPQHFGDGTRLSIL.